This TCR beta chain was identified during a study of shared clonotypes between healthy human individuals. Study-wide results and limits: Naive CD4 clonotypes overlapped across several donors at about 5%.

Sequencing used immunoSEQ multiplex PCR; TCRdb keeps in-frame clones, though not all of them. This sample yields 1,500,000 or so clones, of which roughly 97% are seen a single time; approximately 1.1% belongs to the top ten. Germline V gene lookup returns CDR1 SQVTM and CDR2 ANQGSEA. The CDR3 has 11 amino acids. V was pared by 6 bases and J by 6 bases, with 9 bases between. As for this clone: What it recognizes is unknown.

The V call is TRBV29-1, the J call TRBJ2-1; perhaps TRBD1 as D (6 bases). This receptor was obtained from a man aged 25-45 years in good health. Sequenced sample: naive CD4+ T cells sorted from blood. Subset meaning: CD45RA+ positively selected. The chain's CDR3 is CSVGQFNEQFF. CDR3 bases: TGCAGCGTCGGACAGTTCAATGAGCAGTTCTTC.